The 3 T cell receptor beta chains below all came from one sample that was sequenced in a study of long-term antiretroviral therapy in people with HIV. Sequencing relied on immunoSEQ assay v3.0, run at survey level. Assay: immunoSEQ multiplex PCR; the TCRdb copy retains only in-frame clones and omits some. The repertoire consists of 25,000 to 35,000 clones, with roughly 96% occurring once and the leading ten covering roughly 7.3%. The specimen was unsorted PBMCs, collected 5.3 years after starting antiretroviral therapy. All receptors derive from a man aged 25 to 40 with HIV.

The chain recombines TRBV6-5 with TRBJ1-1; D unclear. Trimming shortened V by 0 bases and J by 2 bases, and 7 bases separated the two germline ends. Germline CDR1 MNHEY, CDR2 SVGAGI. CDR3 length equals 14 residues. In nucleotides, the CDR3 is TGTGCCAGCAGTTACTCGAGAGATAACACTGAAGCTTTCTTT. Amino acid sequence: CASSYSRDNTEAFF.

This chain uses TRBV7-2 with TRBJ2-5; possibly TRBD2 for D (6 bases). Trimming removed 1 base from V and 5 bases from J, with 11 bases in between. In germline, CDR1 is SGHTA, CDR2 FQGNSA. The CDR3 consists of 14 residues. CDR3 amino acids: CASSLDQRVETQYF. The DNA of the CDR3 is TGTGCCAGCAGCTTAGACCAGCGGGTCGAGACCCAGTACTTC. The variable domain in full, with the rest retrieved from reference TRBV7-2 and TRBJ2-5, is GAGVSQSPSNKVTEKGKDVELRCDPISGHTALYWYRQSLGQGLEFLIYFQGNSAPDKSGLPSDRFSAERTGGSVSTLTIQRTQQEDSAVYLCASSLDQRVETQYFGPGTRLLVL.

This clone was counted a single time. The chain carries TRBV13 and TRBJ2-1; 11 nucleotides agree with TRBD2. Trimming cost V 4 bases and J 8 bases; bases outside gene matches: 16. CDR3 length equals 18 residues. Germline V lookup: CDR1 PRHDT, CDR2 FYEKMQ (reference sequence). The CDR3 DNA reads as TGTGCCAGCAGCTCGAGAGGGACTAGCGGATACCTTCTCGATGAGCAGTTCTTC. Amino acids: CASSSRGTSGYLLDEQFF.